This T cell receptor beta chain appears in the sequencing data of a study of beta chain features in type 1 diabetes (dated by TCRdb to between 2018 and 2020). Turning to the overall study: Mean age, gender distribution, total cell number and subset yield did not differ between patients and healthy donors. In the study, TCRB repertoires of sorted circulating CD4+ T cell subsets from recently diagnosed type 1 diabetes patients were compared with those of matched healthy donors. Regulatory and stem cell-like memory subsets were obtained from only 8 patients and roughly 8 healthy donors, while naive and central memory subsets were obtained from all 30 or so donors. A total of approximately 110,000,000 sorted cells were examined across all samples, and a strong correlation was observed between cell number per subset and RNA yield.

General findings and caveats noted by the study authors: PCR might favor shorter templates, but patient and control samples were amplified and corrected together, so any skew would affect both groups equally. Fewer insertions and more nucleotide deletions at VDJ recombination sites were observed in patients with type 1 diabetes, implying thymic rearrangement abnormalities. Naive, central memory and regulatory TCRB repertoires appeared to be more similar among patients than among healthy donors. In all four CD4+ subsets, TCRB CDR3 length was moderately but significantly shorter in type 1 diabetes patients. Only small numbers of individuals were included in the HLA sub-analyses, which left unresolved whether HLA type had any influence on TCRB rearrangement. Sequencing cDNA rather than genomic DNA could over-represent highly expressing activated cells, although activation and CD3 levels did not differ between groups.

The table lists this clone with a few counts. The clone's antigen remains unknown. No much larger clone is present one base from it, and per-base qualities are unavailable. At the junction V is shortened by 4 bases and J by 11 bases; bases outside the gene matches: 7. Per the germline V gene, SNHLY is the CDR1 and FYNNEI is the CDR2. The CDR3 contains 14 residues, cysteine and phenylalanine counted. This entry keeps only the CDR3 DNA: 42 bases, framed from base 1. A single peripheral blood draw of around 120 mL on average was collected from each donor into heparinised tubes. Using a panel that included CD45RO, CCR7, CD25, CD127, CD95 and CD27, naive, central memory, regulatory and stem cell-like memory CD4+ T cells were sorted on a BD FACSAria II. A purity above 98% was achieved for all sorted populations. PBMCs were isolated right away by Lymphoprep density gradient centrifugation and were stained directly, without culture. To minimize batch effects, samples were stained and sorted in pairs, one healthy donor with one patient per experiment.

The entire amount of isolated RNA was reverse transcribed using the High Capacity cDNA Reverse Transcription Kit, so the sequenced TCRB transcripts were expressed ones. Deep immunoSEQ sequencing was performed on naive, central memory and regulatory T cell samples, with an average of around 3.5 million total reads per sample. Sorted cells were lysed in RLT buffer, and RNA was extracted using DNase-treated RNeasy Micro or Mini kits according to cell number. To prevent cross-contamination, each cell subset was processed individually, whereas patient and healthy donor samples were processed jointly. Using the immunoSEQ multiplex PCR, TCRB sequences were amplified from cDNA into 87-bp fragments spanning the CDR3 region. Amplicons were sequenced on the Illumina HiSeq platform. As for the authors' bioinformatics: Synthetic template baselines were used to correct PCR bias computationally, reads within Hamming distance 2 were collapsed together, and singletons that could not be merged were discarded. Reads were aligned to IMGT to assign V, D and J genes, CDR3 length, and insertions or deletions at six rearrangement sites. Within each subset, clonotype counts were normalized to sorted cell number, and only after that were true diversity and Gini coefficients computed with the tcR R package. Repertoire sharing was quantified using the overlap coefficient calculated on TCRB nucleotide sequences. Out-of-frame TCRB sequences from naive cells were analyzed to stand in for the pre-selection repertoire. In TCRdb, the immuneACCESS table is reduced to in-frame sequences with V and J assigned. These tables do not hold every clone; where another copy was compared, an unresolved V gene accounts for under half, and the others remain unexplained. Clone size and the V and J calls come from that table; the DNA yielded D and trimming. This sample lists 360,000 or so clones; less than 20% were detected once. The ten largest account for 0.035% to 0.05% of the sample.

Material for sequencing was naive CD4+ T cells from blood. Sample cell subset or site, as interpreted from the label and publication: true naive CD4+ T cells. The TCR sequence derives from a woman under 30 in good health. Recombination connected TRBV2 to TRBJ2-3; TRBD2 agrees with 12 junctional bases. The DNA is TGTGCCAGCAGTGCTCTAGCGGGAGGGCCCCTGCAGTATTTT. It specifies CASSALAGGPLQYF.